The T cell receptor beta chain under discussion was sequenced for a study of T cell repertoires in cytomegalovirus infection. Study details: Public TCR beta signatures were indicative of both CMV infection and a matching HLA type.

This clonotype was picked up a small number of times. Its antigen is not identified. Germline assignment: CDR1 ENHRY and CDR2 SYGVKD. Trimming cost V 8 bases and J 4 bases; bases outside gene matches: 7. This CDR3 is 15 amino acids long. TCRdb analysed the reads with MiXCR anew, one entry per CDR3 protein. The table records about 490,000 distinct CDR3 sequences, more than 25% of them present only once. General observations from the study: In two of eight donors, the top clonotype was HLA-C-restricted CMV-specific. Based on cumulative public TCR beta family frequency, carriers of CMV plus the relevant HLA were identified.

This sequence joins TRBV10-3 and TRBJ2-3; 12 bases align to TRBD2. Sequenced input: PBMCs. This clonotype was sampled from a human donor in good health (CMV status not recorded). Some clones in this sample may be carry-over from other donors' samples. This CDR3 reads CAIRLAGGPSDTQYF. The CDR3, as DNA: TGTGCCATCCGGCTAGCGGGAGGGCCTTCAGATACGCAGTATTTT.